This entry concerns a single T cell receptor (beta chain). No cognate antigen has been identified for it. No per-base quality is available; no much larger clone lies one base away. This entry comes from a study of sequential checkpoint blockade in melanoma (dated by TCRdb to about 2019). The study in broad terms: In a 1:1 randomization, patients received either first-line nivolumab then ipilimumab (arm A) or ipilimumab then nivolumab (arm B). Maintenance nivolumab came after each of the two trial sequences.

The immunoSEQ Assay was used to immunosequence TCRbeta CDR3 regions from genomic DNA. Before high-throughput sequencing, genomic DNA was amplified using bias-controlled multiplex PCR. Under the source paper's analysis protocol: To quantify the absolute abundance of each unique TCRbeta CDR3 region, the sequences were collapsed and filtered. Clonality, defined as 1 minus Pielou's evenness, was calculated using productive rearrangements only. A previously published method was used to identify clones with significantly greater frequencies in on-treatment samples than in baseline samples. TCRdb took this table from immuneACCESS and kept in-frame rearrangements with V and J called. Such tables lack part of the clones; where checked against another copy, unresolved V genes explain under half of the gap, and the rest is unexplained. V, J and clone size derive from that table, while D and trimming were established from the DNA sequence. For this sample there are 12,000 to 15,000 clones; around 72% appear just once. The top ten clones comprise 30% to 35% of the sample.

The paper as a whole reports these results and caveats: Larger, independent patient cohorts are needed to validate the response-prediction model that combines TCR metrics and mutation burden.

V loses 0 bases of germline sequence and J loses 1 base, and the interval between the two ends is 13 bases. Counted from cysteine to phenylalanine, this CDR3 has 16 amino acids. The only DNA kept is the CDR3, 48 bases in frame from the first base. CDR1 and CDR2 are read off the germline V gene as SGHRS and YFSETQ. What this sample's treatment or condition label stands for: randomized to nivolumab then ipilimumab (arm A) or the reverse (arm B). No trial patient had received prior DNA-damaging chemotherapy. Thawed PBMCs were sorted on a FACS Aria II flow cytometer to isolate live CD3+CD8+ cells negative for CD19 and CD56. Samples were obtained from patients with melanoma enrolled in CheckMate 064, a randomized, open-label phase II trial of sequential checkpoint blockade. Peripheral blood mononuclear cells were collected by leukapheresis, purified with Ficoll-Paque, and frozen in human serum with 10% DMSO. Immediately after sorting, the purity of sorted blood CD3+CD8+ cells was verified to be >95%, after which DNA was extracted.

The material sequenced was CD8+ T cells sorted from blood (inferred from file names), taken from a patient given nivolumab and ipilimumab in sequence. This clonotype was obtained from a human donor with melanoma. The chain uses TRBV5-1 and TRBJ2-5, and the D gene may be TRBD2, 5 bases matching. The nucleotide sequence reads TGCGCCAGCAGCTTGGTAGAGAGCCTAGCCCAAGAGACCCAGTACTTC. Translated, it gives CASSLVESLAQETQYF.